One sample yielded the 19 T cell receptor beta chains listed below, sequenced in a study of regulatory T cells in long-lasting Graves disease. TCR beta libraries were built with iRepertoire HTBI primers and Arm-PCR of CDR3 regions. One entry per CDR3 protein, called by TCRdb with MiXCR from the multiplex PCR reads. The sample lists nearly 350,000 distinct CDR3 sequences; roughly 21% were seen once. Regarding time point: persistent/refractory GD, antithyroid drugs over 5 years with positive TRAb. Extracted PBMC RNA gave rise to the TCR library. The source material was peripheral blood mononuclear cells (PBMCs), sampled when the disease was refractory, from a patient treated with antithyroid drugs. The receptors originated from a female donor with Graves disease.

This clonotype has more than one count but fewer than ten. The chain employs TRBV6-1 and TRBJ1-5, with TRBD1 identical over 12 bases. This CDR3 is built from 14 residues. V gave up 8 bases and J gave up 9 bases; unmatched junction bases: 8. The V gene's germline CDR1 is MNHNS and CDR2 SASEGT. CDR3 in amino acids: CASQGQGARVPQHF. CDR3 bases: TGTGCCAGCCAGGGACAGGGGGCGCGGGTGCCCCAGCATTTT.

This clonotype was picked up many times. The chain uses TRBV28 and TRBJ2-7, with 9 bases identical to TRBD1. J lost 2 bases, V lost 4 bases, and 12 bases had no gene match. The CDR3 has 17 residues. The germline V gene encodes CDR1 MDHEN and CDR2 SYDVKM. The CDR3 here is CASSSFSGTGPPYEQYF. The CDR3 region has the DNA TGTGCCAGCAGTTCGTTCTCCGGGACAGGGCCTCCCTACGAGCAGTACTTC.

This clonotype was seen only a few times. V usage is TRBV20-1 and J usage is TRBJ1-6, with a tentative D call TRBD1 (6 bases). CDR3 length: 14 residues. CDR1 DFQATT and CDR2 SNEGSKA come from the germline V gene (reference sequence). Trimming shortened V by 5 bases and J by 5 bases, and 13 bases separated the two germline ends. The CDR3 region has the DNA TGCAGTGCTGCGGAACAGGGCAATAATTCACCCCTCCACTTT. This translates into CSAAEQGNNSPLHF.

The sample holds many counts of this clonotype. The genes are TRBV7-2 and TRBJ2-7, with TRBD2 matching over 8 bases. V shed 1 base and J 2 bases; nucleotides not matched to a gene: 4. Germline-derived CDR1 and CDR2 are SGHTA and FQGNSA. CDR3 length equals 15 residues. This chain's CDR3 is CASSLEVAGTYEQYF. The CDR3 nucleotides read TGTGCCAGCAGCTTAGAGGTAGCGGGAACCTACGAGCAGTACTTC.

The table lists this clonotype with a few counts. This may come from a read error, since a much larger clone is one base off. This chain uses TRBV28 with TRBJ2-6; tentatively, D is TRBD1 (5 bases). Germline V lookup: CDR1 MDHEN, CDR2 SYDVKM. The CDR3 has 20 amino acids. The CDR3 DNA is TGTGCCAGCAGTCCCACCCTCAGGGATGTTTTTTTTACTGGGGCCGACGTCCTGACTTTC. Translating it yields CASSPTLRDVFFTGADVLTF.

This clonotype was picked up a small number of times. The rearrangement links TRBV5-1 to TRBJ2-2; maybe TRBD2 (5 bases). Trimming took off 5 bases at V and 0 bases at J, with 20 bases between the two ends. There are 18 residues in the CDR3. The germline gives CDR1 SGHRS, CDR2 YFSETQ. The CDR3 nucleotides read TGCGCCAGCAGGTTCCTAGGACTCAAGCCAACGAACACCGGGGAGCTGTTTTTT. Its translation: CASRFLGLKPTNTGELFF.

This clonotype was found many times. This chain links TRBV28 with TRBJ2-7; 9 positions agree with TRBD1. Germline lookup yields CDR1 MDHEN and CDR2 SYDVKM. With V trimmed by 7 bases and J by 4 bases, 8 bases remained unmatched. The CDR3 length is 14 residues. This chain's CDR3 is CASTQGTGFYEQYF. The CDR3 DNA reads as TGTGCCAGCACCCAGGGGACAGGGTTTTACGAGCAGTACTTC.

This clonotype was seen ten or more times. The rearrangement joins TRBV28 to TRBJ2-7; 7 bases map to TRBD1. V trimming: 10 bases; J trimming: 3 bases; junction bases outside the gene matches: 6. The CDR3 consists of 12 residues. CDR1 and CDR2 from the germline V gene are MDHEN and SYDVKM. CDR3 sequence: CATGDSLYEQYF. For the CDR3, the DNA is TGTGCCACCGGGGACAGCCTCTACGAGCAGTACTTC.

The sample holds a few counts of this clonotype. The V call is TRBV12-3 or TRBV12-4, the J call TRBJ1-2, with D unclear. The V end lost 4 bases, the J end lost 4 bases, and 16 bases lay between the germline ends. The CDR3 has 15 amino acids. CDR3 sequence: CASSSQRRGTYGYTF. The CDR3 nucleotides are TGTGCCAGCAGTTCACAGAGGAGAGGTACCTATGGCTACACCTTC.

This clonotype turned up a few times. The V gene is TRBV29-1, the J gene TRBJ2-7, with 11 bases fitting TRBD2. This CDR3 is 14 amino acids long. The ends lost 8 bases at V and 2 bases at J; junction bases unmatched: 8. Germline loops: CDR1 SQVTM, CDR2 ANQGSEA. CDR3 sequence: CSSLAGGPTYEQYF. The DNA for the CDR3 is TGCAGCTCCTTAGCGGGAGGGCCCACCTACGAGCAGTACTTC.

A few counts support this clonotype. This chain connects TRBV7-2 to TRBJ2-5, with 12 bases fitting TRBD2. Germline V gene lookup returns CDR1 SGHTA and CDR2 FQGNSA. This CDR3 is 17 amino acids long. V was pared by 3 bases and J by 0 bases, with 5 bases of the junction left unmatched. The chain's CDR3 is CASSFTGLAGYQETQYF. The DNA of the CDR3 is TGTGCCAGCAGCTTTACTGGACTAGCGGGGTACCAAGAGACCCAGTACTTC.

This clonotype was seen a few times. The V and J genes are TRBV3-1 and TRBJ1-2; D call uncertain. V lost 0 bases and J 7 bases, leaving 9 bases between the germline ends. The CDR3 is 13 amino acids. The germline V gene has CDR1 LGHDT and CDR2 YNNKEL (reference sequence). CDR3 in DNA: TGTGCCAGCAGCCAAGAAAAGAACGGTGGCTACACCTTC. Protein product: CASSQEKNGGYTF. The full variable domain, completed using reference TRBV3-1 and TRBJ1-2, is DTAVSQTPKYLVTQMGNDKSIKCEQNLGHDTMYWYKQDSKKFLKIMFSYNNKELIINETVPNRFSPKSPDKAHLNLHINSLELGDSAVYFCASSQEKNGGYTFGSGTRLTVV.

This clonotype was counted only a few times. V gene TRBV28 combines with J gene TRBJ1-3; D is perhaps TRBD1 (5 bases). CDR3 size: 15 residues. V lost 5 bases, J lost 4 bases, and 15 bases lay in between. The germline V gene has CDR1 MDHEN and CDR2 SYDVKM. CDR3 region: CASSTREGTGNTIYF. In nucleotides, the CDR3 is TGTGCCAGCAGTACGCGGGAGGGGACCGGAAACACCATATATTTT.

This clonotype has ten or more counts. The chain joins TRBV29-1 to TRBJ1-4, with 12 bases aligning to TRBD1. Germline assignment: CDR1 SQVTM and CDR2 ANQGSEA. The trim removed 7 bases at V and 2 bases at J, leaving 11 bases unmatched. The CDR3 has 17 amino acids. The CDR3 DNA follows: TGCAGCGCCGGACCTCCCGGGACAGGGGGCACTAATGAAAAACTGTTTTTT. It codes for CSAGPPGTGGTNEKLFF.

CDR3 protein: CASSFWGGDNSPLHF. In nucleotides, the CDR3 is TGTGCCAGCAGTTTTTGGGGGGGCGATAATTCACCCCTCCACTTT. The genes are TRBV12-3 or TRBV12-4 and TRBJ1-6, with D possibly TRBD1 on 6 matching bases. This CDR3 contains 15 residues. Between the trimmed V and J ends, which lost 3 bases and 5 bases, there was a span of 11 bases.

This clonotype has more than one count but fewer than ten. The chain uses TRBV12-3 or TRBV12-4 and TRBJ2-1, with a weak D call TRBD1 (5 bases). The ends were cut back, 5 bases at V and 6 bases at J, with 23 bases in the middle. The CDR3 runs to 17 residues. The CDR3 coding sequence is TGTGCCAGCAGTCAGACCCCAGGGATCCTGTTTGGCAATGAGCAGTTCTTC. It encodes CASSQTPGILFGNEQFF.

The chain joins TRBV6-2 or TRBV6-3 to TRBJ2-2; 11 bases are a match to TRBD1. CDR3 size: 18 residues. CDR1 and CDR2 from the germline V gene are MNHEY and SVGEGT. The V gene end was trimmed by 2 bases and the J gene end by 4 bases; junction bases not matched to a gene: 9. CDR3 amino acids: CASSYLGQGALSTGELFF. CDR3 nucleotides: TGTGCCAGCAGTTACCTAGGACAGGGGGCGCTGAGCACCGGGGAGCTGTTTTTT.

This clonotype was seen a handful of times. V usage is TRBV13 and J usage is TRBJ2-2; TRBD2 matches 9 bases. The germline gives CDR1 PRHDT, CDR2 FYEKMQ (reference sequence). Trimming at V came to 4 bases and at J to 3 bases, leaving 9 bases not matched to a gene. CDR3 length: 17 residues. The DNA for the CDR3 is TGTGCCAGCAGCTCCGGGACTAGCAGAGACCACACCGGGGAGCTGTTTTTT. Translating it yields CASSSGTSRDHTGELFF.

This clonotype was counted at least ten times. The CDR3 DNA reads as TGCAGTGCTAAAGTCCGGGAAGAGACCCAGTACTTC. Translating it yields CSAKVREETQYF. The V gene is TRBV20-1, the J gene TRBJ2-5, with D unresolved. CDR1 DFQATT and CDR2 SNEGSKA come from the germline V gene (reference sequence). With 4 bases removed from V and 3 bases from J, the gap between germline ends came to 9 bases. The CDR3 contains 12 residues.